Shown below are 18 T cell receptor beta chains from a single sample sequenced in a study of blood T cell repertoires in COVID-19. The protocol was immunoSEQ multiplex PCR, while the TCRdb copy is restricted to in-frame clones and leaves out a portion. The repertoire includes about 56,000 clones, roughly 80% of them detected once, and approximately 16% sits in the top ten. The sample consisted of peripheral blood. Receptors originate from a man between 60 and 70 years old with COVID-19, enrolled during active disease.

The chain is built from TRBV28 and TRBJ1-1; possible D gene TRBD1, 6 bases. Germline V gives CDR1 MDHEN, CDR2 SYDVKM. CDR3 size: 14 residues. V was cut by 5 bases and J by 7 bases, with 17 bases left in between. The CDR3 sequence is CASSPPQGQGEAFF. The CDR3, as DNA: TGTGCCAGCAGTCCACCTCAGGGGCAGGGTGAAGCTTTCTTT.

The rearrangement uses TRBV10-3 and TRBJ2-3, with TRBD1 matching over 7 bases. The CDR3 is made up of 15 amino acids. Germline assignment: CDR1 ENHRY and CDR2 SYGVKD. Trimming took 4 bases from V and 2 from J; bases not matched to a gene: 6. In DNA, the CDR3 is TGTGCCATCAGTGCTCCGGGACAGATCACAGATACGCAGTATTTT. Protein: CAISAPGQITDTQYF.

The genes are TRBV6-5 and TRBJ1-2, with a possible D match to TRBD1 (5 bases). Germline V CDR1 and CDR2: MNHEY, SVGAGI. The CDR3 sequence is 14 residues long. V was shortened by 5 bases and J by 6 bases, with 16 bases between the two germline ends. In nucleotides, the CDR3 is TGTGCCAGCAGTAGTTCCGGGGCGGGAGATGGCTACACCTTC. Its protein is CASSSSGAGDGYTF.

The rearrangement uses TRBV23-1 and TRBJ2-1; D is ambiguous. TRBV23-1 is designated an ORF whose function remains uncertain. This CDR3 spans 12 amino acids. The V end was cut by 2 bases, the J end by 7 bases, with 6 bases between. CDR3 sequence reads: CASSQVLNEQFF. For the CDR3, the DNA is TGCGCCAGCAGTCAAGTCTTAAATGAGCAGTTCTTC.

The CDR3 protein is CASSPMTAENTIYF. The DNA for the CDR3 is TGCGCCAGCAGCCCTATGACTGCGGAAAACACCATATATTTT. This rearrangement joins TRBV5-1 to TRBJ1-3; D is ambiguous. The germline CDR1 and CDR2 sequences are SGHRS and YFSETQ. The V end was cut by 4 bases, the J end by 6 bases, with 14 bases between. This CDR3 spans 14 amino acids.

V is TRBV19 and J is TRBJ2-1, with D hard to call. V gave up 7 bases and J gave up 8 bases, with 18 bases separating them. Germline V gene sequence: CDR1 LNHDA, CDR2 SQIVND (reference sequence). This CDR3 contains 14 residues. CDR3 nucleotides: TGTGCCAGTAAGCCACAACGACACCTCGATGAGCAGTTCTTC. This codes for CASKPQRHLDEQFF.

V and J are TRBV7-2 and TRBJ1-2; the D is unclear. The length of the CDR3 is 15 residues. The V gene's germline CDR1 is SGHTA and CDR2 FQGNSA. The V gene lost 5 bases and the J gene lost 4 bases, with 17 bases spanning the gap. Here the CDR3 reads CASSREGGFSYGYTF. Written as DNA, the CDR3 is TGTGCCAGCAGCCGGGAGGGAGGGTTCAGCTATGGCTACACCTTC. Full variable domain (outside the CDR3, taken from reference TRBV7-2 and TRBJ1-2): GAGVSQSPSNKVTEKGKDVELRCDPISGHTALYWYRQSLGQGLEFLIYFQGNSAPDKSGLPSDRFSAERTGGSVSTLTIQRTQQEDSAVYLCASSREGGFSYGYTFGSGTRLTVV.

The gene calls are TRBV6-5 and TRBJ1-1, with 7 nucleotides matching TRBD1. The V gene end was trimmed by 6 bases and the J gene end by 3 bases; junction bases not matched to a gene: 10. The CDR3 runs to 15 residues. Germline loops: CDR1 MNHEY, CDR2 SVGAGI. CDR3 protein: CASSETGWEDTEAFF. Here the CDR3 DNA reads TGTGCCAGCAGCGAGACAGGGTGGGAGGACACTGAAGCTTTCTTT.

The chain joins TRBV15 to TRBJ1-2, with 9 bases lining up with TRBD1. CDR1 and CDR2 from the germline V gene are LNHNV and YYDKDF (reference sequence). Unmatched junction bases numbered 7, after V lost 0 bases and J lost 8 bases. This CDR3 contains 15 residues. This CDR3 reads CATSRDKGQGSGYTF. The CDR3 DNA reads as TGTGCCACCAGCAGAGACAAGGGACAGGGAAGCGGCTACACCTTC. The full variable domain, completed using reference TRBV15 and TRBJ1-2, is DAMVIQNPRYQVTQFGKPVTLSCSQTLNHNVMYWYQQKSSQAPKLLFHYYDKDFNNEADTPDNFQSRRPNTSFCFLDIRSPGLGDTAMYLCATSRDKGQGSGYTFGSGTRLTVV.

V usage is TRBV5-1 and J usage is TRBJ1-3, with no clear D. The germline gives CDR1 SGHRS, CDR2 YFSETQ. Trimming removed 0 bases from V and 5 bases from J, with 6 bases in between. CDR3 length: 13 residues. The CDR3 loop is CASSLGERNTIYF. DNA for the CDR3: TGCGCCAGCAGCTTGGGAGAAAGAAACACCATATATTTT.

The chain links TRBV30 to TRBJ1-1; D call uncertain. Germline V gene sequence: CDR1 GTSNPN, CDR2 SVGIG (reference sequence). V was clipped by 2 bases and J by 2 bases, with 6 bases between them. The CDR3 has 12 amino acids. In DNA, the CDR3 is TGTGCCTGGAGTACAGAAAACACTGAAGCTTTCTTT. It yields the protein CAWSTENTEAFF. The full variable domain, rest sourced from reference TRBV30 and TRBJ1-1, is SQTIHQWPATLVQPVGSPLSLECTVEGTSNPNLYWYRQAAGRGLQLLFYSVGIGQISSEVPQNLSASRPQDRQFILSSKKLLLSDSGFYLCAWSTENTEAFFGQGTRLTVV.

This clone was counted ten times or more. The genes are TRBV7-9 and TRBJ1-4, with 7 bases that match TRBD1. The CDR3 runs to 13 residues. With 11 bases clipped from V and 0 bases from J, the junction kept 3 bases outside the gene matches. Germline V gene data show CDR1 as SEHNR and CDR2 as FQNEAQ (reference sequence). The CDR3 nucleotides read TGTGCCCTGCAGGGGGCAACTAATGAAAAACTGTTTTTT. Its translation is CALQGATNEKLFF.

This chain links TRBV10-2 with TRBJ1-5; a weak D match, TRBD1 (5 bases). The germline gives CDR1 WSHSY, CDR2 SAAADI. CDR3 length equals 15 residues. V shed 0 bases and J shed 5 bases, with 11 bases lying between them. CDR3 sequence reads: CASSESKQADQPQHF. The CDR3 bases are TGCGCCAGCAGTGAGTCGAAACAGGCGGATCAGCCCCAGCATTTT.

The J gene is TRBJ1-1, the V gene TRBV5-6; a weak D match, TRBD1 (6 bases). The CDR3 extends over 15 amino acids. Trimming removed 4 bases at V and 3 bases at J, with 16 bases between. Germline V lookup: CDR1 SGHDT, CDR2 YYEEEE. CDR3 DNA: TGTGCCAGCAGCCGCGAACAGGGAGTAGACACTGAAGCTTTCTTT. This sequence encodes CASSREQGVDTEAFF.

The gene calls are TRBV27 and TRBJ2-3; possibly TRBD2 for D (6 bases). Germline CDR1 and CDR2: MNHEY and SMNVEV (reference sequence). CDR3 length equals 14 residues. Deletions cut 4 bases from V and 1 base from J, with 9 bases between. This CDR3 reads CASSSPSGTDTQYF. For the CDR3, the DNA is TGTGCCAGCAGTTCCCCTAGCGGCACAGATACGCAGTATTTT.

This rearrangement joins TRBV5-4 to TRBJ1-1, with D unclear. CDR1 is SGHNT, CDR2 YYREEE, per germline (reference sequence). This CDR3 is 14 amino acids long. Trimming removed 0 bases from V and 4 bases from J, with 10 bases in between. The CDR3 nucleotides read TGTGCCAGCAGCTTGGAGCAGGCCGGCACTGAAGCTTTCTTT. It specifies CASSLEQAGTEAFF.

The J gene is TRBJ1-2, the V gene TRBV5-4, with 12 nucleotides matching TRBD1. The J segment lost 4 bases and the V segment lost 7 bases, leaving 11 bases of the junction unmatched. Germline assignment: CDR1 SGHNT and CDR2 YYREEE (reference sequence). This CDR3 comprises 16 residues. The CDR3 protein is CASGWGQGALVYGYTF. The CDR3 coding sequence is TGTGCCAGCGGCTGGGGACAGGGGGCCCTCGTCTATGGCTACACCTTC.

This chain links TRBV7-9 with TRBJ1-5; no reliable D call. The CDR3 is 15 residues long. In germline, CDR1 is SEHNR, CDR2 FQNEAQ (reference sequence). V was shortened by 1 base and J by 3 bases, with 10 bases between the two germline ends. The CDR3 sequence is CASSLGAGTNQPQHF. CDR3 nucleotides: TGTGCCAGCAGCTTAGGTGCGGGTACCAATCAGCCCCAGCATTTT. Variable domain in full (rest from reference TRBV7-9 and TRBJ1-5): DTGVSQNPRHKITKRGQNVTFRCDPISEHNRLYWYRQTLGQGPEFLTYFQNEAQLEKSRLLSDRFSAERPKGSFSTLEIQRTEQGDSAMYLCASSLGAGTNQPQHFGDGTRLSIL.